This is a list of T cell receptor beta chains from one sample in a study of Ad26.COV2.S vaccination and SARS-CoV-2 variants. Method: immunoSEQ multiplex PCR; TCRdb's copy keeps in-frame clones and lacks some. The sample shows hundreds of thousands of clones, roughly 90% of them seen only once. The material sequenced was peripheral blood, taken in a trial of Ad26.COV2.S vaccine versus placebo. The receptors come from a person aged 18-65 years who received the Ad26.COV2.S COVID-19 vaccine or a placebo. CDR3s leave out the opening cysteine and the closing phenylalanine or tryptophan. The order of the fields is CDR3 length, V gene, J gene, CDR3 protein.

CDR3 length: 14; V gene: TRBV7-8; J gene: TRBJ2-5; CDR3 protein: ASSSFGAGLQETQY
CDR3 length: 14; V gene: TRBV5-6; J gene: TRBJ2-2; CDR3 protein: ASSWRVRSNTGELF
CDR3 length: 12; V gene: TRBV6-2/TRBV6-3; J gene: TRBJ2-5; CDR3 protein: ASSYGRYQETQY
CDR3 length: 17; V gene: TRBV3-1/TRBV3-2; J gene: TRBJ2-7; CDR3 protein: ASSQDGNPGQGLLLEQY
CDR3 length: 12; V gene: TRBV5-1; J gene: TRBJ1-2; CDR3 protein: ASSLVRFSGGYT
CDR3 length: 11; V gene: TRBV13; J gene: TRBJ1-6; CDR3 protein: ASSLGLNSPLH
CDR3 length: 14; V gene: TRBV5-1; J gene: TRBJ2-3; CDR3 protein: ASSLDRTKGADTQY
CDR3 length: 12; V gene: TRBV7-8; J gene: TRBJ1-1; CDR3 protein: ASSLVQGGTEAF
CDR3 length: 12; V gene: TRBV5-1; J gene: TRBJ1-3; CDR3 protein: ASSLGGSGNTIY
CDR3 length: 13; V gene: TRBV4-3; J gene: TRBJ2-3; CDR3 protein: ASSQVFRAGDTQY